The next 22 T cell receptor beta chains were all read from a single sample in a study of shared clonotypes between healthy human individuals. Produced via immunoSEQ multiplex PCR; TCRdb's table is partial and in-frame only. Here the sample spans roughly 500,000 clones, around 73% being singletons. The sequenced sample was PBMCs. These TCRs come from a woman aged 40-49 years in good health. Some clones in this sample may be carry-over from other donors' samples.

The rearrangement joins TRBV28 to TRBJ1-5, with D possibly being TRBD1 (5 bases). CDR1 MDHEN and CDR2 SYDVKM come from the germline V gene. CDR3 size: 14 residues. V gave up 7 bases and J gave up 0 bases, with 10 bases separating them. The CDR3 DNA reads as TGTGCCAGCACCACGGACATTAGCAATCAGCCCCAGCATTTT. It yields the protein CASTTDISNQPQHF.

The rearrangement links TRBV5-6 to TRBJ1-2, with D possibly being TRBD1 (5 bases). The CDR3 is 13 residues long. Trimming pared 0 bases from V and 3 bases from J, leaving 6 bases between. The germline V gene has CDR1 SGHDT and CDR2 YYEEEE. CDR3 loop: CASSLAGDYGYTF. DNA of the CDR3: TGTGCCAGCAGCTTGGCGGGGGACTATGGCTACACCTTC.

This chain connects TRBV5-4 to TRBJ2-1, with 9 bases lining up with TRBD1. Germline assignment: CDR1 SGHNT and CDR2 YYREEE (reference sequence). The CDR3 covers 15 residues. Germline trimming cut 4 bases from V and 2 bases from J; bases unmatched to any gene: 4. The DNA for the CDR3 is TGTGCCAGCAGCAGGCGGACAGGGGCCTACAATGAGCAGTTCTTC. Translated: CASSRRTGAYNEQFF.

The J gene is TRBJ2-1, the V gene TRBV15, with 8 bases lining up with TRBD2. Trimming took 4 bases from V and 8 from J; bases not matched to a gene: 10. The CDR3 totals 15 residues. Looked up from germline, CDR1 is LNHNV and CDR2 is YYDKDF (reference sequence). CDR3 nucleotide sequence: TGTGCCACCAGCACCTTCGGGGGACTAGGGTATGAGCAGTTCTTC. Translating it yields CATSTFGGLGYEQFF.

J is TRBJ2-7 and V is TRBV28; D is possibly TRBD2 (5 bases). CDR1 is MDHEN, CDR2 SYDVKM, per germline. The CDR3 has 13 amino acids. Deletions cut 6 bases from V and 3 bases from J, with 12 bases between. CDR3 sequence (DNA): TGTGCCAGCAGCCTTATAGAGGGCTACGAGCAGTACTTC. This codes for CASSLIEGYEQYF. Full variable domain (outside the CDR3, taken from reference TRBV28 and TRBJ2-7): DVKVTQSSRYLVKRTGEKVFLECVQDMDHENMFWYRQDPGLGLRLIYFSYDVKMKEKGDIPEGYSVSREKKERFSLILESASTNQTSMYLCASSLIEGYEQYFGPGTRLTVT.

The gene calls are TRBV6-5 and TRBJ1-1; TRBD1 is a possible D gene (5 bases). Trimming shortened V by 6 bases and J by 1 base, and 15 bases separated the two germline ends. This CDR3 region has 15 residues. The germline gives CDR1 MNHEY, CDR2 SVGAGI. The CDR3 here is CASRPTGTANTEAFF. The CDR3, as DNA: TGTGCCAGCAGGCCTACCGGGACCGCGAACACTGAAGCTTTCTTT.

The V and J genes are TRBV6-5 and TRBJ2-2, with D uncertain. Germline V gene sequence: CDR1 MNHEY, CDR2 SVGAGI. CDR3 length: 13 residues. Trimming shortened V by 7 bases and J by 3 bases, and 9 bases separated the two germline ends. The CDR3 DNA is TGTGCCAGCAAAACTGGTGACACCGGGGAGCTGTTTTTT. This encodes CASKTGDTGELFF.

This clone has just a few counts. The rearrangement links TRBV19 to TRBJ1-5; 11 positions match TRBD1. This CDR3 contains 13 residues. Looked up from germline, CDR1 is LNHDA and CDR2 is SQIVND (reference sequence). This CDR3 reads CAAHGTGGQPQHF. Here the CDR3 DNA reads TGTGCGGCCCACGGGACAGGGGGTCAGCCCCAGCATTTT.

This clone occurred once. Here the CDR3 reads CASSLNPFNYGYTF. DNA for the CDR3: TGTGCCAGCAGTTTAAACCCTTTTAACTATGGCTACACCTTC. The rearrangement joins TRBV27 to TRBJ1-2; D gene unclear. There are 14 residues in the CDR3. CDR1 and CDR2 (germline): MNHEY, SMNVEV (reference sequence). V lost 2 bases, J lost 1 base, and 8 bases lay in between.

Worth noting for this clone: A junction end diverges from the germline sequence, so it may reflect a read error. The chain joins TRBV2 to TRBJ2-5; weak D call: TRBD2 (7 bases). There are 12 residues in the CDR3. CDR1 is SNHLY, CDR2 FYNNEI, per germline. CDR3 in amino acids: CASSWEGGVGDF. The CDR3 DNA is TGTGCCAGCAGCTGGGAGGGGGGGGTCGGAGACTTC.

This clone has more than one count but fewer than ten. The genes are TRBV19 and TRBJ1-1; 8 nucleotides line up with TRBD1. The CDR3 has 16 amino acids. Trimming took 0 bases from V and 3 from J; bases not matched to a gene: 6. Germline CDR1 is LNHDA and CDR2 is SQIVND (reference sequence). The CDR3 loop reads CASSIDFGQGYTEAFF. The CDR3 nucleotides are TGTGCCAGTAGTATAGATTTCGGACAGGGTTACACTGAAGCTTTCTTT. The full variable domain, its missing parts supplied by reference TRBV19 and TRBJ1-1, is DGGITQSPKYLFRKEGQNVTLSCEQNLNHDAMYWYRQDPGQGLRLIYYSQIVNDFQKGDIAEGYSVSREKKESFPLTVTSAQKNPTAFYLCASSIDFGQGYTEAFFGQGTRLTVV.

This clone was recorded many times. J is TRBJ1-1 and V is TRBV29-1; tentatively, D is TRBD1 (5 bases). V lost 6 bases, J lost 0 bases, and 17 bases lay in between. The CDR3 is made up of 15 amino acids. Germline CDR1 is SQVTM and CDR2 is ANQGSEA. The CDR3 sequence is CSVAGGWAMNTEAFF. CDR3 sequence (DNA): TGCAGCGTCGCGGGGGGGTGGGCAATGAACACTGAAGCTTTCTTT.

The chain links TRBV7-2 to TRBJ2-1; TRBD1 or TRBD2 may be the D gene (5 bases each). This CDR3 comprises 12 residues. Trimming took off 5 bases at V and 12 bases at J, with 14 bases between the two ends. Germline V gene sequence: CDR1 SGHTA, CDR2 FQGNSA. The CDR3 DNA reads TGTGCCAGCAGCCGCCCTCCGGGACCGCAGTTCTTC. This gives the protein CASSRPPGPQFF. Looking up the rest from reference TRBV7-2 and TRBJ2-1 gives the full variable domain: GAGVSQSPSNKVTEKGKDVELRCDPISGHTALYWYRQSLGQGLEFLIYFQGNSAPDKSGLPSDRFSAERTGGSVSTLTIQRTQQEDSAVYLCASSRPPGPQFFGPGTRLTVL.

The genes are TRBV11-2 and TRBJ2-2; no firm D call. In germline, CDR1 is SGHAT, CDR2 FQNNGV. The V gene lost 0 bases and the J gene lost 1 base, with 9 bases spanning the gap. This CDR3 comprises 16 residues. CDR3 amino acids: CASSLDLWGNTGELFF. In DNA, the CDR3 is TGTGCCAGCAGCTTAGACCTATGGGGGAACACCGGGGAGCTGTTTTTT.

This clone was detected many times. Other DNA variants within this sample encode the same CDR3. J is TRBJ1-6 and V is TRBV30; D is perhaps TRBD1 (5 bases). Trimming removed 1 base from V and 9 bases from J, with 13 bases in between. Germline CDR1 and CDR2: GTSNPN and SVGIG (reference sequence). The CDR3 runs 14 residues. As DNA, the CDR3 is TGTGCCTGGAGTGAGGACTTTGGGGGTTCACCCCTCCACTTT. This encodes CAWSEDFGGSPLHF.

The genes are TRBV7-2 and TRBJ1-6, with D perhaps matching TRBD1 (6 bases). The CDR3 extends over 15 amino acids. Per germline, CDR1 SGHTA and CDR2 FQGNSA. V was clipped by 1 base and J by 6 bases, with 10 bases between them. In DNA form, the CDR3 reads TGTGCCAGCAGCTTAGTCCCAGGGGCTAATTCACCCCTCCACTTT. Its protein is CASSLVPGANSPLHF.

V usage is TRBV28 and J usage is TRBJ2-5, with 12 bases aligning to TRBD1. The germline V gene encodes CDR1 MDHEN and CDR2 SYDVKM. CDR3 length equals 15 residues. V trimming: 5 bases; J trimming: 11 bases; junction bases outside the gene matches: 12. For the CDR3, the DNA is TGTGCCAGCAGTCTCCGGGACAGGGGGCTGTGGGAGCAGTACTTC. It yields the protein CASSLRDRGLWEQYF.

With respect to this clone: Other DNA sequences within the sample encode an identical CDR3. The V and J genes are TRBV18 and TRBJ2-1, with D possibly matching TRBD1 (5 bases). This CDR3 contains 13 residues. V lost 6 bases, J lost 3 bases, and 9 bases lay in between. Germline V gene sequence: CDR1 KGHSH, CDR2 LQKENI. CDR3 residues: CASSPGNYNEQFF. The CDR3 DNA sequence: TGTGCCAGCTCGCCAGGGAACTACAATGAGCAGTTCTTC.

The chain uses TRBV7-3 and TRBJ2-2; possible D gene TRBD2, 6 bases. The CDR3 totals 14 residues. Trimming pared 5 bases from V and 6 bases from J, leaving 13 bases between. Germline CDR1 SGHTA, CDR2 FQGTGA. Written as DNA, the CDR3 is TGTGCCAGCAGCCCTACTAGCAGACCCGGGGAGCTGTTTTTT. Translating gives CASSPTSRPGELFF.

The rearrangement joins TRBV25-1 to TRBJ2-1; D perhaps matches TRBD1 (6 bases). Trimming shortened V by 7 bases and J by 7 bases, and 20 bases separated the two germline ends. The germline CDR1 and CDR2 sequences are MGHDK and SYGVNS. This CDR3 is 15 amino acids long. The DNA of the CDR3 is TGTGCCAGCATATCAACTCTAGAGGGGGTAAATGAGCAGTTCTTC. This codes for CASISTLEGVNEQFF.

The genes are TRBV6-1 and TRBJ2-1, with D unresolved. Trimming stripped 2 bases from V and 4 bases from J, with 15 bases between. The CDR3 consists of 16 residues. The germline V gene encodes CDR1 MNHNS and CDR2 SASEGT. The CDR3 coding sequence is TGTGCCAGCAGTGAAAATGGTATTCCCTCTTACAATGAGCAGTTCTTC. It yields the protein CASSENGIPSYNEQFF.

The chain recombines TRBV2 with TRBJ2-3; 8 bases agree with TRBD2. The CDR3 runs 16 residues. Trimming cost V 4 bases and J 2 bases; bases outside gene matches: 8. The germline V gene has CDR1 SNHLY and CDR2 FYNNEI. CDR3 in DNA: TGTGCCAGCAGTGCCCGGCCAGCGGGGGACACAGATACGCAGTATTTT. Protein product: CASSARPAGDTDTQYF.